The sequence of this T cell receptor beta chain was determined in a study of blood T cell repertoires in COVID-19. Across the whole study: Sample material is recorded as cDNA or gDNA derived from T cells, B-cell-depleted T cells, or PBMCs.

Assay used: immunoSEQ multiplex PCR; TCRdb lists only in-frame clones, some missing. The table lists 200,000 or so clones, around 83% of them singletons. Germline V gives CDR1 SEHNR, CDR2 FQNEAQ (reference sequence). Losses at the gene ends were 8 bases for V and 6 bases for J; bases not matched to a gene: 7. CDR3 length: 12 amino acids. V is TRBV7-9 and J is TRBJ2-7; 7 bases are a match to TRBD2. The material sequenced was peripheral blood. This TCR was sampled from a woman between 40 and 55 years old with acute or convalescent COVID-19. The CDR3 sequence is CASGREFAEQYF. CDR3 DNA: TGTGCCAGCGGGAGGGAGTTTGCCGAGCAGTACTTC.